This paragraph covers one T cell receptor (beta chain) sequence. In this sample, this clonotype turned up many times. Its antigen is not yet known. No base-level quality is on record; no much larger clone is a single base apart. Patients chosen for sequencing had shown expansion of CD8+CD57+ cells by flow cytometry. Severe acquired aplastic anemia was diagnosed in all patients according to International Study of Aplastic Anemia and Agranulocytosis and Camitta criteria. At the time blood was sampled, none of the patients had received any therapy. The study deep-sequenced TCR repertoires of sorted CD4+ and CD8+ blood T cells from severe aplastic anemia patients and healthy subjects. In the USA, patient enrollment took place under clinicaltrials.gov protocols 00001620, 01623167, 00001397, 00071045, 00081523 and 00961064. Ficoll-Paque density gradient centrifugation was used to isolate peripheral blood mononuclear cells. Before DNA was extracted, CD4+ and CD8+ T cells were sorted using either FACS or magnetic beads.

Looking up the germline V gene yields CDR1 SNHLY and CDR2 FYNNEI. V loses 3 bases of germline sequence and J loses 0 bases, and the interval between the two ends is 6 bases. From cysteine to phenylalanine, the CDR3 is 15 amino acids long. The CDR3 DNA has 45 bases and is translated from base 1. The entry originates in a study of CD8+CD57+ T cells in acquired aplastic anemia (dated by TCRdb to 2016 to 2019). Context from the whole study: On average, sorted CD4+ and CD8+ cells yielded roughly 3.4 ug of extracted DNA, with a range of 0.2 to 27.4 ug. CD8+CD57+ expansion was defined as a frequency above the mean frequency observed in healthy subjects.

The investigation overall reported the following: Although 25 to 30 CD8+ CDR3 sequences were shared by patients and controls, these sequences appeared highly expressed in patients and within the immunodominant clones of patients. No significant difference in CD8+ Simpson's diversity was found between patients and healthy controls (P=0.060).

Profiling of TCR beta VDJ combinations and CDR3 sequences used genomic DNA as the template. An Illumina HiSeq 2000 was the platform used for TCR repertoire sequencing. The source study handled its data this way. Repertoires were assessed using TRBV/TRBJ rearrangement plots, CDR3 size and DJ length profiles, and Simpson's diversity index. The immunodominant clone was defined as the most abundant DNA sequence in deep sequencing data. CDR3 amino acid sequences were screened for sharing across subjects and were compared with published repertoires and the VDJdb database. TCRdb reprocessed the public reads (quality trimming at Q25 with fastp, clone calling with MiXCR) and kept in-frame beta chains. A single entry per CDR3 protein holds the most common genes and DNA from its merged rows. The V and J calls and clone size come from TCRdb's table, not from the authors' own analysis. The sample contains 150,000 or so distinct CDR3 sequences, less than 60% of them found a single time. The ten biggest clones cover about 1% of the sample.

Material: sorted CD4+, CD8+, or CD8+CD57+ T cells (not recorded which) from PBMCs. The sequence joins TRBV2 to TRBJ1-6, with no D gene named confidently. The receptor was isolated from a human donor with aplastic anemia. The sequenced DNA is TGTGCCAGCAGTGAGGGTGGCTCCTATAATTCACCCCTCCACTTT. Translated, this gives CASSEGGSYNSPLHF.